The 28 T cell receptor beta chains below come from one sample, sequenced in a study of patients and donors after allogeneic stem cell transplantation. TCRdb reprocessed the RT-PCR reads via MiXCR and lists one record per CDR3 protein. The table lists about a million distinct CDR3 sequences, under 20% of them singletons. Sequencing was done on a sample of blood, either unsorted or a sorted T cell fraction (not recorded which). All receptors come from a human donor who was either an allogeneic HSCT recipient or a stem cell or donor lymphocyte infusion donor (not recorded which). It is not recorded whose cells these are; they may come from a transplant donor.

This clonotype was seen more than once but under ten times. The chain couples TRBV10-3 to TRBJ2-7; D is undetermined. CDR1 is ENHRY and CDR2 is SYGVKD in the germline V gene. The CDR3 contains 12 residues. V lost 4 bases and J lost 5, with 9 bases in between. CDR3: CAISGRADEQYF. The CDR3 DNA sequence: TGTGCCATCAGTGGTAGGGCTGACGAGCAGTACTTC.

This clonotype was picked up a small number of times. The genes are TRBV16 and TRBJ2-7; a possible D gene is TRBD1 (6 bases). CDR3 length equals 16 residues. The V end was cut by 3 bases, the J end by 4 bases, with 19 bases between. CDR1 and CDR2 from the germline V gene are KGHSY and FQNENV. The CDR3 sequence: CASSHPQGPNPYEQYF. The DNA of the CDR3 is TGTGCCAGCAGCCACCCACAGGGACCTAATCCGTACGAGCAGTACTTC.

The rearrangement joins TRBV4-3 to TRBJ2-3; unclear D gene. This CDR3 is built from 13 residues. Trimming took 4 bases from V and 4 from J, leaving 9 bases between them. Germline assignment: CDR1 LGHNA and CDR2 YSLEER. The CDR3 loop reads CASSRGHADTQYF. The CDR3 coding sequence is TGCGCCAGCAGCCGAGGCCATGCAGATACGCAGTATTTT.

The rearrangement uses TRBV9 and TRBJ2-3; 9 bases are shared with TRBD2. Trimming at V came to 0 bases and at J to 4 bases, leaving 9 bases not matched to a gene. CDR1 and CDR2 (germline): SGDLS, YYNGEE. This CDR3 comprises 17 residues. The chain's CDR3 is CASSVGGGGGASDTQYF. The CDR3 DNA reads as TGTGCCAGCAGCGTAGGTGGGGGCGGGGGGGCCTCAGATACGCAGTATTTT.

The chain recombines TRBV9 with TRBJ2-4; D ambiguous. Germline V lookup: CDR1 SGDLS, CDR2 YYNGEE. CDR3 length: 16 residues. Trimming cost V 3 bases and J 0 bases, with 13 bases left between them. The CDR3 loop is CASSGTGGVAKNIQYF. CDR3 nucleotide sequence: TGTGCCAGCAGCGGGACCGGTGGGGTAGCCAAAAACATTCAGTACTTC. The full variable domain, with the rest looked up from reference TRBV9 and TRBJ2-4, is DSGVTQTPKHLITATGQRVTLRCSPRSGDLSVYWYQQSLDQGLQFLIQYYNGEERAKGNILERFSAQQFPDLHSELNLSSLELGDSALYFCASSGTGGVAKNIQYFGAGTRLSVL.

The sample holds a few counts of this clonotype. The CDR3 here is CASSQKVRYGYTF. DNA for the CDR3: TGCGCCAGCAGCCAAAAAGTTCGCTATGGCTACACCTTC. The genes are TRBV4-3 and TRBJ1-2; no reliable D call. The CDR3 runs to 13 residues. Trimming left V 2 bases short and J 4 bases short, with 8 bases between. Germline V gene lookup returns CDR1 LGHNA and CDR2 YSLEER.

J is TRBJ2-4 and V is TRBV9; no clear D. V was pared by 3 bases and J by 1 base, with 23 bases between. Looked up from germline, CDR1 is SGDLS and CDR2 is YYNGEE. The CDR3 sequence is 19 residues long. CDR3 protein: CASSAGRKSVVEAKNIQYF. The DNA for the CDR3 is TGTGCCAGCAGCGCAGGCAGAAAGTCAGTGGTCGAGGCCAAAAACATTCAGTACTTC.

There are a few counts of this clonotype. The chain has TRBV4-2 and TRBJ2-1, with D possibly matching TRBD2 (7 bases). V was cut by 4 bases and J by 0 bases, with 19 bases left in between. The CDR3 contains 18 residues. Per the germline V gene, CDR1 is LGHNA and CDR2 is YNFKEQ. The CDR3 DNA sequence: TGTGCCAGCAGCCCGTCGGGGTGGGGGGGCCTCTCCTACAATGAGCAGTTCTTC. It translates to CASSPSGWGGLSYNEQFF.

This clonotype was detected many times. The chain's CDR3 is CASSRGQASNQPQHF. The CDR3 DNA reads as TGTGCCAGCAGCAGGGGACAGGCAAGCAATCAGCCCCAGCATTTT. The rearrangement uses TRBV6-1 and TRBJ1-5, with 8 bases aligning to TRBD1. V shed 6 bases, J shed 1 base, and the junction held 5 bases outside the gene matches. From germline, CDR1 is MNHNS and CDR2 SASEGT. The CDR3 loop spans 15 amino acids.

The chain couples TRBV7-9 to TRBJ1-2; D is possibly TRBD1 (5 bases). Germline V gene lookup returns CDR1 SEHNR and CDR2 FQNEAQ (reference sequence). The CDR3 has 14 amino acids. With 5 bases removed from V and 7 bases from J, the gap between germline ends came to 17 bases. CDR3 region: CASSQRGGEGGYTF. The CDR3 DNA reads TGTGCCAGCAGCCAGCGCGGAGGGGAAGGTGGCTACACCTTC. Drawing the rest from reference TRBV7-9 and TRBJ1-2, the complete variable domain is DTGVSQNPRHKITKRGQNVTFRCDPISEHNRLYWYRQTLGQGPEFLTYFQNEAQLEKSRLLSDRFSAERPKGSFSTLEIQRTEQGDSAMYLCASSQRGGEGGYTFGSGTRLTVV.

This clonotype was picked up a small number of times. The J gene is TRBJ2-7, the V gene TRBV7-9; 8 bases are shared with TRBD1. Germline values: CDR1 SEHNR, CDR2 FQNEAQ (reference sequence). Trimming removed 3 bases from V and 0 bases from J; junction bases left unmatched: 7. The CDR3 has 16 amino acids. CDR3 sequence reads: CASSLGTGLSSYEQYF. CDR3 coding DNA: TGTGCCAGCAGCTTGGGGACAGGACTAAGCTCCTACGAGCAGTACTTC.

The chain employs TRBV7-9 and TRBJ1-2; unclear D gene. The CDR3 length is 16 residues. Deletions cut 7 bases from V and 1 base from J, with 19 bases between. CDR1 SEHNR and CDR2 FQNEAQ come from the germline V gene (reference sequence). The CDR3 coding sequence is TGTGCCAGCAACCGACCACTTGAAGCTGTTAACTATGGCTACACCTTC. This gives the protein CASNRPLEAVNYGYTF. Full variable domain (remainder filled in from reference TRBV7-9 and TRBJ1-2): DTGVSQNPRHKITKRGQNVTFRCDPISEHNRLYWYRQTLGQGPEFLTYFQNEAQLEKSRLLSDRFSAERPKGSFSTLEIQRTEQGDSAMYLCASNRPLEAVNYGYTFGSGTRLTVV.

The chain employs TRBV18 and TRBJ2-7, with D maybe TRBD1 (5 bases). Trimming took off 3 bases at V and 3 bases at J, with 12 bases between the two ends. Germline V gives CDR1 KGHSH, CDR2 LQKENI. The CDR3 contains 14 residues. CDR3 residues: CASSPYQDSYEQYF. CDR3 in DNA: TGTGCCAGCTCACCCTATCAAGACAGCTACGAGCAGTACTTC.

This chain joins TRBV6-2 or TRBV6-3 and TRBJ2-7, with TRBD1 identical over 7 bases. The trim removed 11 bases at V and 5 bases at J, leaving 9 bases unmatched. The CDR3 has 12 amino acids. CDR1 is MNHEY and CDR2 is SVGEGT in the germline V gene. The CDR3 DNA sequence: TGTGCCGGAGGACAGGCTGGTAACGAGCAGTACTTC. Encoded protein: CAGGQAGNEQYF.

V gene TRBV29-1 combines with J gene TRBJ2-1; no firm D call. CDR1 is SQVTM and CDR2 is ANQGSEA in the germline V gene. Trimming left V 7 bases short and J 6 bases short, with 10 bases between. This CDR3 comprises 11 residues. CDR3 bases: TGCAGCGCTAGTCTAGTCAATGAGCAGTTCTTC. Protein: CSASLVNEQFF.

The rearrangement links TRBV7-8 to TRBJ2-7; 8 nucleotides match TRBD2. Trimming removed 3 bases from V and 5 bases from J; junction bases left unmatched: 9. The CDR3 is made up of 15 amino acids. Looked up from germline, CDR1 is SGHVS and CDR2 is FQNEAQ. The CDR3 protein is CASSFDRTSFHEQYF. For the CDR3, the DNA is TGTGCCAGCAGCTTTGATCGGACTAGCTTCCACGAGCAGTACTTC.

The rearrangement uses TRBV6-5 and TRBJ1-5; unclear D gene. The germline V gene has CDR1 MNHEY and CDR2 SVGAGI. V was shortened by 8 bases and J by 6 bases, with 5 bases between the two germline ends. This CDR3 is built from 10 residues. The CDR3 coding sequence is TGTGCCAGCGGGTTTCAGCCCCAGCATTTT. Translating gives CASGFQPQHF.

There are many counts of this clonotype. The rearrangement joins TRBV29-1 to TRBJ2-1; 12 bases match TRBD2. The CDR3 contains 19 residues. The germline V gene encodes CDR1 SQVTM and CDR2 ANQGSEA. V lost 3 bases to trimming and J lost 0 bases; unmatched junction nucleotides: 12. The CDR3 DNA reads as TGCAGCGTTGAGGGATTGGGTCTAGCGGGAGGGTCCTCCTACAATGAGCAGTTCTTC. Its protein is CSVEGLGLAGGSSYNEQFF.

This clonotype was observed at least ten times. The chain uses TRBV12-3 or TRBV12-4 and TRBJ2-7; a possible D gene is TRBD1 (6 bases). The CDR3 is made up of 15 amino acids. Trimming cost V 4 bases and J 3 bases, with 16 bases left between them. The chain's CDR3 is CASSYRLTGNYEQYF. The CDR3 DNA is TGTGCCAGCAGTTACCGCCTGACAGGTAACTACGAGCAGTACTTC.

The rearrangement joins TRBV9 to TRBJ2-2; D is unresolved. V was clipped by 3 bases and J by 4 bases, with 7 bases between them. The germline V gene encodes CDR1 SGDLS and CDR2 YYNGEE. The CDR3 spans 13 residues. The CDR3: CASSERFTGELFF. CDR3 DNA sequence: TGTGCCAGCAGCGAGCGATTCACCGGGGAGCTGTTTTTT. Variable domain in full (rest from reference TRBV9 and TRBJ2-2): DSGVTQTPKHLITATGQRVTLRCSPRSGDLSVYWYQQSLDQGLQFLIQYYNGEERAKGNILERFSAQQFPDLHSELNLSSLELGDSALYFCASSERFTGELFFGEGSRLTVL.

The CDR3 DNA follows: TGTGCCAGTAGTATAGATGTCGGGACAGGGGCTTCACCCCTCCACTTT. Translation: CASSIDVGTGASPLHF. The chain carries TRBV19 and TRBJ1-6; 10 nucleotides line up with TRBD1. Trimming cost V 0 bases and J 9 bases; bases outside gene matches: 5. CDR1 is LNHDA, CDR2 SQIVND, per germline (reference sequence). The CDR3 is 16 amino acids.

This clonotype was counted between two and nine times. The rearrangement joins TRBV20-1 to TRBJ2-2; weak D call: TRBD2 (5 bases). V gave up 2 bases and J gave up 6 bases, with 19 bases separating them. CDR3 length: 16 residues. The germline CDR1 and CDR2 sequences are DFQATT and SNEGSKA (reference sequence). The CDR3 spells CSARPINTLGAGELFF. CDR3 DNA sequence: TGCAGTGCTAGACCGATTAACACCCTGGGAGCCGGGGAGCTGTTTTTT.

V is TRBV11-2 and J is TRBJ1-2, with no clear D. V dropped 0 bases and J dropped 8 bases, with 16 bases sitting between them. Germline V gene lookup returns CDR1 SGHAT and CDR2 FQNNGV. The CDR3 extends over 15 amino acids. The CDR3 reads CASSLDLNPARGYTF. The CDR3 DNA reads TGTGCCAGCAGCTTAGATTTAAATCCCGCGAGGGGCTACACCTTC.

This clonotype has at least ten counts. The V call is TRBV12-3 or TRBV12-4, the J call TRBJ1-1, with 9 bases identical to TRBD1. The CDR3 sequence is 16 residues long. V shed 5 bases, J shed 0 bases, and the junction held 7 bases outside the gene matches. The CDR3 here is CASSPGTGNMNTEAFF. The CDR3 bases are TGTGCCAGCAGTCCTGGGACAGGGAACATGAACACTGAAGCTTTCTTT.

The rearrangement joins TRBV6-1 to TRBJ2-3; TRBD2 matches 10 bases. The CDR3 loop spans 15 amino acids. In germline, CDR1 is MNHNS, CDR2 SASEGT. J lost 5 bases, V lost 7 bases, and 9 bases had no gene match. CDR3 protein: CASTTQAGGGDTQYF. As DNA, the CDR3 is TGTGCCAGCACCACCCAAGCGGGGGGGGGAGATACGCAGTATTTT.

This clonotype was recorded a few times. The chain is built from TRBV12-3 or TRBV12-4 and TRBJ2-4, with a tentative D call TRBD2 (5 bases). Trimming stripped 6 bases from V and 6 bases from J, with 12 bases between. The CDR3 consists of 13 residues. CDR3 bases: TGTGCCAGCAGCCCCGGGGTTGGAAACATTCAGTACTTC. As protein: CASSPGVGNIQYF.

This clonotype showed up just a few times. The chain couples TRBV10-3 to TRBJ2-6; D uncertain. CDR3 length: 13 amino acids. The germline V gene has CDR1 ENHRY and CDR2 SYGVKD. Deletions cut 4 bases from V and 0 bases from J, with 1 base between. The CDR3 DNA is TGTGCCATCAGTGGCTCTGGGGCCAACGTCCTGACTTTC. It yields the protein CAISGSGANVLTF.

This clonotype was observed a few times. Here the CDR3 reads CSASGGGAAKNIQYF. The CDR3 nucleotides read TGCAGTGCTAGCGGAGGGGGCGCGGCCAAAAACATTCAGTACTTC. The chain employs TRBV20-1 and TRBJ2-4, with TRBD1 as a possible D gene (7 bases). The CDR3 extends over 15 amino acids. From germline, CDR1 is DFQATT and CDR2 SNEGSKA (reference sequence). V was cut by 3 bases and J by 1 base, with 13 bases left in between.